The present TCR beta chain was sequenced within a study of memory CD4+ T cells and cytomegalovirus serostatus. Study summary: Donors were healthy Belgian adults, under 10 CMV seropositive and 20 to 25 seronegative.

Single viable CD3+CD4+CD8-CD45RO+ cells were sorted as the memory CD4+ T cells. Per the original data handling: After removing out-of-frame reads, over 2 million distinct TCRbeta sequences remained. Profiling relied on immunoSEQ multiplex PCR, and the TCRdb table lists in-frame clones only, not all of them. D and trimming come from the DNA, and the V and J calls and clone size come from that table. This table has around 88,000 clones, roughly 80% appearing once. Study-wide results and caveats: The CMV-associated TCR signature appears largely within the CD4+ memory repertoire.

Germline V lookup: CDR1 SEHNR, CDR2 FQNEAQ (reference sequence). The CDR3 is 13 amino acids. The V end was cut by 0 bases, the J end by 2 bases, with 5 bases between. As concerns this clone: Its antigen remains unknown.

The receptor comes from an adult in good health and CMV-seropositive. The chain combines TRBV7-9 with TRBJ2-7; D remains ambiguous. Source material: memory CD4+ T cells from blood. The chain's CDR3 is CASSLAAAYEQYF. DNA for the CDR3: TGTGCCAGCAGCTTAGCGGCAGCCTACGAGCAGTACTTC. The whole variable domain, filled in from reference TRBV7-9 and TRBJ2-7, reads DTGVSQNPRHKITKRGQNVTFRCDPISEHNRLYWYRQTLGQGPEFLTYFQNEAQLEKSRLLSDRFSAERPKGSFSTLEIQRTEQGDSAMYLCASSLAAAYEQYFGPGTRLTVT.